The clone carrying this T cell receptor (beta chain) appeared a few times. This CDR3 is missing its conserved last phenylalanine or tryptophan, likely due to a read error. This entry belongs to a study of blood T cells in healthy people across ages. Looking at the study overall: About one barcoded beta molecule was captured per two T cells (by template switching).

Isolating PBMCs gave at least 6 million of these cells per sample. V shed 7 bases, J shed 1 base, and the junction held 4 bases outside the gene matches. CDR3 length: 13 residues. Looked up from germline, CDR1 is SQVTM and CDR2 is ANQGSEA. Combining a sample-barcoded 5' primer with a J-beta primer mix, a second PCR ran for roughly 7 to 11 cycles. A single record per CDR3 protein comes from TCRdb applying MiXCR to the 5' RACE reads. The table records more than 650,000 distinct CDR3 sequences, around a quarter of them present only once. This same sample was also taken into another study, of T cells of mothers and their children.

The TCR comes from a boy younger than 18 in good health. The source material was blood. The chain links TRBV29-1 to TRBJ2-4; 7 bases match TRBD2. The chain's CDR3 is CSGGGVAKNIQYS. The CDR3 DNA sequence: TGCAGCGGTGGGGGGGTTGCCAAAAACATTCAGTACTCC.